Only one count was recorded for the clone carrying this T cell receptor beta chain. What it binds is not known. The sample comes from a study of vaccination effects on CD4 cells after COVID-19. Viral peptide pool expansion of antigen-specific CD4+ T cells preceded sequencing in the ViraFEST assay. CD4+ T cells were isolated after around 9 days of culture. Vaccine administered to participants consisted of two doses of either BNT162b2 or mRNA-1273. Assay: immunoSEQ multiplex PCR; the TCRdb copy retains only in-frame clones and omits some. The table records tens of thousands of clones, around 78% of them present only once. Per germline, CDR1 SGHRS and CDR2 YFSETQ. CDR3 length: 14 amino acids. V lost 5 bases to trimming and J lost 2 bases; unmatched junction nucleotides: 6.

Sample: CD4+ T cells from PBMCs cultured with HCoV-229E spike peptides, taken after COVID-19 vaccination. The chain joins TRBV5-1 to TRBJ1-1, with 7 bases aligning to TRBD1. This receptor was taken from a human donor who received a COVID-19 vaccine. The CDR3 sequence: CASSQAGGNTEAFF. Written as DNA, the CDR3 is TGCGCCAGCAGTCAAGCAGGGGGAAACACTGAAGCTTTCTTT.